The present T cell receptor beta chain was sequenced within a study of regulatory T cells in long-lasting Graves disease. Study summary: Graves' cases, newly diagnosed, had used antithyroid drugs under 3 months.

The CDR3 runs 17 residues. With V trimmed by 6 bases and J by 6 bases, 15 bases remained unmatched. Germline V gene lookup returns CDR1 MNHEY and CDR2 SVGEGT. Investigators prepared the TCR beta libraries by applying iRepertoire HTBI primers and Arm-PCR of CDR3 regions. One entry per CDR3 protein results from TCRdb running MiXCR on the multiplex PCR reads. The sample holds about 240,000 distinct CDR3 sequences, 20% seen once. Regarding time point: newly diagnosed GD, antithyroid drugs for less than 3 months. With RNA extracted from PBMCs as input, the TCR library was made. The starting material was peripheral blood mononuclear cells (PBMCs), obtained at new diagnosis, from a patient treated with antithyroid drugs. This chain uses TRBV6-2 or TRBV6-3 with TRBJ1-2; 11 bases fit TRBD1. The clonotype originates from a female donor with Graves disease. Written as DNA, the CDR3 is TGTGCCAGCAGCTTCATGATAGGGACAGGGGGGAGCCATGGCTACACCTTC. This gives the protein CASSFMIGTGGSHGYTF.